The source of this TCR beta chain is a study of T cell changes during pregnancy in multiple sclerosis. Per the germline V gene, CDR1 is MNHNS and CDR2 is SASEGT. The CDR3 loop spans 15 amino acids. After removal of 5 bases from V and 3 bases from J, the junction contained 10 bases not matched to a gene. Only in-frame clones appear in the TCRdb table, and some are missing; sequencing was by immunoSEQ multiplex PCR. The sample comprises approximately 23,000 clones, 91% of which are singletons, and more than 0.65% rests with the top ten. The rearrangement links TRBV6-1 to TRBJ2-7; 7 nucleotides agree with TRBD2. Material: CD4+ T cells from peripheral blood mononuclear cells, obtained in the third trimester of pregnancy. This clonotype originated in a female donor in good health, enrolled as a control in a pregnancy study. CDR3 residues: CASSSLRGVVYEQYF. The DNA for the CDR3 is TGTGCCAGCAGTAGCCTCCGGGGGGTTGTCTACGAGCAGTACTTC.